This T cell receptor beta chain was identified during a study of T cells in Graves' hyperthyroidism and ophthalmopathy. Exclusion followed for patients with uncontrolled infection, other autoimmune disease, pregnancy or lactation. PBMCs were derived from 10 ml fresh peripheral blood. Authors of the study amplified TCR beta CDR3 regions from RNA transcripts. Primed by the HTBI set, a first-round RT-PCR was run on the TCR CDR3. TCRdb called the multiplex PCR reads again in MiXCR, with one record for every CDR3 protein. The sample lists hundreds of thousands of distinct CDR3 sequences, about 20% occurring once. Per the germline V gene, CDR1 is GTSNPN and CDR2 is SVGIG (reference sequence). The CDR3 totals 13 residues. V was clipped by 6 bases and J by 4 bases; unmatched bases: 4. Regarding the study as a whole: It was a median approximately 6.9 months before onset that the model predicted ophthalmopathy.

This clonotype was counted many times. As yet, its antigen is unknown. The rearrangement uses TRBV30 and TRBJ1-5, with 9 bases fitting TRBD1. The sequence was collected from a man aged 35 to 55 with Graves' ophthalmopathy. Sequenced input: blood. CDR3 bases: TGTGCCTGCTCGGACAGGGGAAATCAGCCCCAGCATTTT. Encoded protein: CACSDRGNQPQHF.